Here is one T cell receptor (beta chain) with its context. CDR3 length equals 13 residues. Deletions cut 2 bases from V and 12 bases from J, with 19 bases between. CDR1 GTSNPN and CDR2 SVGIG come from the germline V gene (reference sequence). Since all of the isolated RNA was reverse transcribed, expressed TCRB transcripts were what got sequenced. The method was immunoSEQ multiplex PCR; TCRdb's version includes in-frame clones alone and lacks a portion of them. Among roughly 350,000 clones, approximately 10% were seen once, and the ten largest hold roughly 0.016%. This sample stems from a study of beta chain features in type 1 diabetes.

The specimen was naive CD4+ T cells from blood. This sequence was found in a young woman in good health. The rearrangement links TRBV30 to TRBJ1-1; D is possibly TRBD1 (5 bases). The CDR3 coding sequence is TGTGCCTGGAGTTCAAACAGGCACCTTGGTTCTTTCTTT. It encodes CAWSSNRHLGSFF. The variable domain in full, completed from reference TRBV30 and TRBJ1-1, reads SQTIHQWPATLVQPVGSPLSLECTVEGTSNPNLYWYRQAAGRGLQLLFYSVGIGQISSEVPQNLSASRPQDRQFILSSKKLLLSDSGFYLCAWSSNRHLGSFFGQGTRLTVV.